The 20 T cell receptor beta chains given below trace back to one sample, sequenced in a study of blood T cell repertoires in COVID-19 (dated by TCRdb to 2018 to 2020). The library was prepared using the immunoSEQ multiplex PCR assay. In TCRdb, the immuneACCESS table is reduced to in-frame sequences with V and J assigned. These tables do not hold every clone; where another copy was compared, an unresolved V gene accounts for under half, and the others remain unexplained. This sample holds about 160,000 clones; over 80% were observed only once. The top ten constitute under 5% of the sample. Sequencing was carried out using peripheral blood. Receptors originate from a woman between 55 and 75 years old who had recovered from COVID-19.

This sequence joins TRBV28 and TRBJ2-4, with TRBD1 matching over 10 bases. The CDR3 spans 18 residues. CDR1 is MDHEN and CDR2 is SYDVKM in the germline V gene. V dropped 7 bases and J dropped 1; count of bases not matched to a gene: 13. This CDR3 reads CASTQTGGGGRAKNIQYF. CDR3 nucleotides: TGTGCCAGCACTCAGACAGGGGGCGGAGGTCGGGCCAAAAACATTCAGTACTTC.

The rearrangement joins TRBV28 to TRBJ1-2; TRBD1 might be the D (5 bases). V was clipped by 5 bases and J by 4 bases, with 17 bases between them. The CDR3 runs 15 residues. The germline CDR1 and CDR2 sequences are MDHEN and SYDVKM. The DNA for the CDR3 is TGTGCCAGCAGTACTCACGGGGGTAGGGGCTATGGCTACACCTTC. It yields the protein CASSTHGGRGYGYTF.

The chain uses TRBV29-1 and TRBJ2-3; D perhaps matches TRBD1 (5 bases). The germline V and J ends were trimmed by 4 bases and 0 bases, with 11 bases remaining between them. The CDR3 runs 14 residues. Germline V CDR1 and CDR2: SQVTM, ANQGSEA. In DNA form, the CDR3 reads TGCAGCGTTGCGTCTGGGGCCAGCACAGATACGCAGTATTTT. As protein: CSVASGASTDTQYF.

The gene calls are TRBV4-2 and TRBJ1-2; 10 bases fit TRBD1. The junction had 6 bases not matched to a gene; V was cut back by 3 bases and J by 8 bases. Per the germline V gene, CDR1 is LGHNA and CDR2 is YNFKEQ. The CDR3 contains 14 residues. The CDR3 region is CASSHDRGQRGYTF. As DNA, the CDR3 is TGTGCCAGCAGCCATGACAGGGGGCAGAGGGGCTACACCTTC.

The rearrangement links TRBV7-2 to TRBJ2-3; D possibly corresponds to TRBD2 (6 bases). V lost 1 base, J lost 7 bases, and 15 bases lay in between. Germline CDR1 SGHTA, CDR2 FQGNSA. This CDR3 has 15 residues. CDR3 nucleotides: TGTGCCAGCAGCTTAGGGGACTTGAGGGCGTATACGCAGTATTTT. Protein: CASSLGDLRAYTQYF.

This clone was counted once. This rearrangement joins TRBV24-1 to TRBJ2-3; D is possibly TRBD1 (5 bases). The CDR3 totals 15 residues. V was cut by 4 bases and J by 1 base, with 11 bases left in between. Germline assignment: CDR1 KGHDR and CDR2 SFDVKD. The CDR3 loop reads CATSDIGVGTDTQYF. As DNA, the CDR3 is TGTGCCACCAGTGACATAGGGGTGGGCACAGATACGCAGTATTTT.

This clone was recorded once. This chain uses TRBV24-1 with TRBJ2-5, with 7 bases identical to TRBD1. V lost 6 bases to trimming and J lost 1 base; unmatched junction nucleotides: 1. Germline CDR1 KGHDR, CDR2 SFDVKD. This CDR3 comprises 13 residues. The CDR3 region has the DNA TGTGCCACCAGTTCAGGGGGCCAAGAGACCCAGTACTTC. Translated: CATSSGGQETQYF.

V and J are TRBV5-1 and TRBJ2-3, with 12 nucleotides matching TRBD2. Germline V gene lookup returns CDR1 SGHRS and CDR2 YFSETQ. CDR3 length: 16 residues. V gave up 5 bases and J gave up 4 bases; unmatched junction bases: 8. Written as DNA, the CDR3 is TGCGCCAGCAGTTTCACTAGCGGGGGGTCAGCAGATACGCAGTATTTT. It yields the protein CASSFTSGGSADTQYF.

This chain links TRBV4-1 with TRBJ1-6; D call uncertain. Germline V CDR1 and CDR2: MGHRA, YSYEKL. Trimming took off 8 bases at V and 0 bases at J, with 5 bases between the two ends. This CDR3 comprises 13 residues. CDR3 sequence: CASSGSYNSPLHF. The CDR3 DNA reads TGCGCCAGCTCCGGCTCCTATAATTCACCCCTCCACTTT.

Only a few counts were recorded for this clone. The V gene is TRBV5-1, the J gene TRBJ1-4; a possible D gene is TRBD1 (5 bases). Germline V lookup: CDR1 SGHRS, CDR2 YFSETQ. CDR3 length: 14 residues. The V and J ends lost 5 bases and 2 bases respectively, with 10 bases between them. The CDR3 is CASSIGATNEKLFF. CDR3 nucleotide sequence: TGCGCCAGCAGTATAGGGGCGACTAATGAAAAACTGTTTTTT.

V and J are TRBV18 and TRBJ2-1; D is unclear. The CDR3 has 16 residues. Germline lookup yields CDR1 KGHSH and CDR2 LQKENI. V was shortened by 0 bases and J by 4 bases, with 13 bases between the two germline ends. CDR3 bases: TGTGCCAGCTCACCACCGGAAAATCACGGGTACAATGAGCAGTTCTTC. This translates into CASSPPENHGYNEQFF.

The chain carries TRBV6-1 and TRBJ1-1; 9 nucleotides agree with TRBD1. The V and J ends lost 4 bases and 10 bases, in that order; junction bases with no gene match: 22. Germline values: CDR1 MNHNS, CDR2 SASEGT. The CDR3 extends over 18 amino acids. CDR3 sequence reads: CASSALSPGQGLWQSAFF. The CDR3 region has the DNA TGTGCCAGCAGTGCCTTAAGCCCGGGACAGGGCCTATGGCAATCAGCTTTCTTT.

This clone appeared a single time. The gene calls are TRBV11-3 and TRBJ1-2; tentatively, D is TRBD1 (5 bases). This CDR3 region has 18 residues. Germline V lookup: CDR1 SGHNT, CDR2 YENEEA. The V end lost 7 bases, the J end lost 6 bases, and 30 bases lay between the germline ends. The CDR3: CASTKLRLAGYLNDGYTF. CDR3 nucleotide sequence: TGTGCCAGCACCAAACTTAGGCTGGCAGGGTATTTAAATGATGGCTACACCTTC.

The chain links TRBV5-1 to TRBJ2-2; perhaps TRBD1 as D (6 bases). Germline CDR1 and CDR2: SGHRS and YFSETQ. V was cut by 4 bases and J by 1 base, with 8 bases left in between. The CDR3 has 14 residues. CDR3 in DNA: TGCGCCAGCAGCGGGGGCGAGAACACCGGGGAGCTGTTTTTT. Encoded protein: CASSGGENTGELFF.

This chain links TRBV28 with TRBJ1-6; D is ambiguous. V was pared by 7 bases and J by 5 bases, with 15 bases between. The CDR3 covers 15 residues. The germline V gene has CDR1 MDHEN and CDR2 SYDVKM. For the CDR3, the DNA is TGTGCCAGCACTAACGAAGCAGGCCATAATTCACCCCTCCACTTT. Protein product: CASTNEAGHNSPLHF.

V is TRBV10-2 and J is TRBJ2-7, with 11 bases identical to TRBD1. V lost 5 bases and J lost 7; bases outside the gene matches: 10. Germline V gene lookup returns CDR1 WSHSY and CDR2 SAAADI. The CDR3 is 15 amino acids. CDR3 bases: TGCGCCAGCAGTTGGGACAGGGGGAATGCGGATGAGCAGTACTTC. Its protein product is CASSWDRGNADEQYF.

The chain recombines TRBV6-5 with TRBJ2-3, with D possibly TRBD2 on 5 matching bases. V was trimmed by 6 bases and J by 1 base, leaving 11 bases between them. Looked up from germline, CDR1 is MNHEY and CDR2 is SVGAGI. The CDR3 covers 14 residues. CDR3 amino acids: CASRTSFGTDTQYF. The CDR3 nucleotides are TGTGCCAGCAGAACTAGTTTCGGCACAGATACGCAGTATTTT.

The J gene is TRBJ2-1, the V gene TRBV9; D gene uncertain. The CDR3 spans 15 residues. Germline values: CDR1 SGDLS, CDR2 YYNGEE. V lost 0 bases and J 5 bases, leaving 12 bases between the germline ends. CDR3 bases: TGTGCCAGCAGCGTAGCGTCCCCCTTTAACAATGAGCAGTTCTTC. It codes for CASSVASPFNNEQFF.

This rearrangement joins TRBV6-2 or TRBV6-3 to TRBJ1-2, with a possible D match to TRBD1 (6 bases). Germline CDR1 MNHEY, CDR2 SVGEGT. V dropped 5 bases and J dropped 8 bases, with 21 bases sitting between them. This CDR3 is built from 15 residues. CDR3 sequence: CASSRLGQKIRGYTF. CDR3 nucleotide sequence: TGTGCCAGCAGTCGCCTGGGACAAAAAATCAGGGGCTACACCTTC.

V usage is TRBV18 and J usage is TRBJ2-7, with 9 bases lining up with TRBD2. This CDR3 contains 15 residues. With 1 base clipped from V and 2 bases from J, the junction kept 3 bases outside the gene matches. Germline lookup yields CDR1 KGHSH and CDR2 LQKENI. In DNA, the CDR3 is TGTGCCAGCTCACCACTAGCGGGGGAGGCCTACGAGCAGTACTTC. It is translated as CASSPLAGEAYEQYF.